This passage covers 25 T cell receptor beta chains from one sample sequenced in a study of blood T cell repertoires in COVID-19. Profiling relied on immunoSEQ multiplex PCR, and the TCRdb table lists in-frame clones only, not all of them. This table holds 300,000 to 400,000 clones, over 75% found once. The sample comprised PBMCs or T cells enriched from blood (not recorded which). These receptors came from a young woman who had recovered from COVID-19.

The CDR3 loop is CASSKFLTGNDLGWLYNSPLHF. In DNA form, the CDR3 reads TGTGCCAGCAGCAAATTCCTGACAGGTAATGACTTGGGCTGGCTCTATAATTCACCCCTCCACTTT. The rearrangement links TRBV21-1 to TRBJ1-6; no DNA check was done on the table's D call, TRBD1. TRBV21-1 is a recognized pseudogene. This CDR3 spans 22 amino acids.

CDR3 in amino acids: CASSWASGGNTIYF. CDR3 bases: TGTGCCAGCAGCTGGGCGTCAGGGGGCAACACCATATATTTT. The chain uses TRBV5-5 and TRBJ1-3; 8 bases map to TRBD1. In germline, CDR1 is SGHKS, CDR2 YYEKEE (reference sequence). The CDR3 runs 14 residues. Germline trimming cut 3 bases from V and 7 bases from J; bases unmatched to any gene: 6.

The chain carries TRBV10-3 and TRBJ2-3; 13 bases are shared with TRBD2. The germline V gene encodes CDR1 ENHRY and CDR2 SYGVKD. The CDR3 totals 17 residues. Unmatched junction bases numbered 6, after V lost 4 bases and J lost 2 bases. Here the CDR3 DNA reads TGTGCCATCAGTGGGGGAGGACTAGCGGGGGACACAGATACGCAGTATTTT. Protein product: CAISGGGLAGDTDTQYF.

The rearrangement joins TRBV28 to TRBJ1-5; 8 nucleotides match TRBD1. The CDR3 is 15 residues long. Germline assignment: CDR1 MDHEN and CDR2 SYDVKM. V was clipped by 5 bases and J by 4 bases; unmatched bases: 7. The CDR3 region is CASSEPGQGNQPQHF. The DNA for the CDR3 is TGTGCCAGCAGTGAACCCGGACAGGGTAATCAGCCCCAGCATTTT.

This chain joins TRBV19 and TRBJ1-5, with TRBD1 identical over 10 bases. The CDR3 has 15 residues. CDR1 and CDR2 from the germline V gene are LNHDA and SQIVND (reference sequence). V lost 5 bases, J lost 4 bases, and 5 bases stayed unmatched. The CDR3 sequence is CASSLPGQGNQPQHF. The CDR3 nucleotides read TGTGCCAGTAGTCTTCCGGGACAGGGGAATCAGCCCCAGCATTTT.

The chain is built from TRBV19 and TRBJ2-7; TRBD1 matches 9 bases. The germline V gene has CDR1 LNHDA and CDR2 SQIVND (reference sequence). V lost 3 bases, J lost 4 bases, and 7 bases stayed unmatched. CDR3 size: 15 residues. CDR3: CASSIDRGTWYEQYF. In DNA form, the CDR3 reads TGTGCCAGTAGTATTGACAGGGGGACTTGGTACGAGCAGTACTTC.

The chain links TRBV13 to TRBJ2-7; D is unresolved. Trimming pared 1 base from V and 3 bases from J, leaving 7 bases between. This CDR3 comprises 13 residues. CDR1 and CDR2 from the germline V gene are PRHDT and FYEKMQ (reference sequence). The CDR3 reads CASSLESDYEQYF. As DNA, the CDR3 is TGTGCCAGCAGCTTAGAGTCAGACTACGAGCAGTACTTC.

The rearrangement joins TRBV29-1 to TRBJ2-5; D gene unclear. The ends were cut back, 2 bases at V and 3 bases at J, with 13 bases in the middle. The CDR3 runs 14 residues. The germline CDR1 and CDR2 sequences are SQVTM and ANQGSEA. Here the CDR3 reads CSVEIIRGKETQYF. The CDR3 DNA is TGCAGCGTTGAAATAATCCGAGGAAAAGAGACCCAGTACTTC.

The CDR3 nucleotides are TGTGCCAGCAGTGACGGGGACAATAATTCACCCCTCCACTTT. The encoded protein is CASSDGDNNSPLHF. V and J are TRBV6-4 and TRBJ1-6, with D perhaps matching TRBD1 (6 bases). This CDR3 has 14 residues. The germline CDR1 and CDR2 sequences are MRHNA and SNTAGT. V was clipped by 2 bases and J by 5 bases, with 7 bases between them.

The chain has TRBV6-5 and TRBJ1-5, with D perhaps matching TRBD1 (5 bases). Trimming left V 6 bases short and J 2 bases short, with 11 bases between. The CDR3 length is 14 residues. The germline V gene encodes CDR1 MNHEY and CDR2 SVGAGI. Here the CDR3 DNA reads TGTGCCAGCAGCCCGACAGCCGGCAATCAGCCCCAGCATTTT. Encoded protein: CASSPTAGNQPQHF.

V and J are TRBV5-1 and TRBJ1-2, with D hard to call. The CDR3 covers 14 residues. CDR1 and CDR2 from the germline V gene are SGHRS and YFSETQ. V was clipped by 4 bases and J by 8 bases, with 18 bases between them. Here the CDR3 reads CASSPSGGEGGYTF. The CDR3 nucleotides read TGCGCCAGCAGCCCTAGTGGCGGGGAAGGAGGCTACACCTTC.

The chain recombines TRBV3-1 (or the pseudogene TRBV3-2) with TRBJ2-5, with 11 bases fitting TRBD2. CDR3 length: 16 amino acids. Germline values: CDR1 LGHDT, CDR2 YNNKEL (reference sequence). The trim removed 1 base at V and 0 bases at J, leaving 1 base unmatched. The CDR3 DNA follows: TGTGCCAGCAGCCAAGGACTAGCGGGGAACCAAGAGACCCAGTACTTC. Amino acids: CASSQGLAGNQETQYF.

In DNA, the CDR3 is TGCGCCACCCAAACAGGGGGGGCAGGCGGTGAAAAACTGTTTTTT. Translating gives CATQTGGAGGEKLFF. The chain joins TRBV4-1 to TRBJ1-4; 8 bases align to TRBD1. After removal of 10 bases from V and 7 bases from J, the junction contained 14 bases not matched to a gene. CDR1 is MGHRA, CDR2 YSYEKL, per germline. This CDR3 has 15 residues.

This clone was observed once. The CDR3 DNA reads TGTGCCAGCTCAAGCGACAGGGGAACTGAAGCTTTCTTT. Translated: CASSSDRGTEAFF. This rearrangement joins TRBV18 to TRBJ1-1; TRBD1 aligns across 8 bases. Germline assignment: CDR1 KGHSH and CDR2 LQKENI. The length of the CDR3 is 13 residues. After removal of 5 bases from V and 5 bases from J, the junction contained 4 bases not matched to a gene. Using reference TRBV18 and TRBJ1-1 for the parts outside the CDR3, the full variable domain is NAGVMQNPRHLVRRRGQEARLRCSPMKGHSHVYWYRQLPEEGLKFMVYLQKENIIDESGMPKERFSAEFPKEGPSILRIQQVVRGDSAAYFCASSSDRGTEAFFGQGTRLTVV.

The chain joins TRBV5-5 to TRBJ2-7; TRBD1 is a possible D gene (6 bases). The CDR3 is 16 residues long. The V gene's germline CDR1 is SGHKS and CDR2 YYEKEE (reference sequence). Trimming cost V 3 bases and J 5 bases, with 21 bases left between them. CDR3 nucleotides: TGTGCCAGCAGCTCCCATGGGGCAGGGGAGCTGCACGAGCAGTACTTC. Translated: CASSSHGAGELHEQYF.

The V call is TRBV7-2, the J call TRBJ1-1; TRBD1 aligns across 7 bases. J was trimmed by 1 base and V by 4 bases; bases with no gene match: 6. This CDR3 is 15 amino acids long. Per the germline V gene, CDR1 is SGHTA and CDR2 is FQGNSA. CDR3 residues: CASSSRQGGNTEAFF. In DNA form, the CDR3 reads TGTGCCAGCAGCTCACGCCAGGGGGGGAACACTGAAGCTTTCTTT.

This clone was counted between two and nine times. The chain joins TRBV27 to TRBJ1-1, with 7 bases lining up with TRBD1. V gave up 6 bases and J gave up 4 bases; unmatched junction bases: 11. The CDR3 has 15 amino acids. Germline values: CDR1 MNHEY, CDR2 SMNVEV (reference sequence). The CDR3 DNA reads as TGTGCCAGCAGCCGTCGGGACAGAGGGGGCACTGAAGCTTTCTTT. Protein sequence: CASSRRDRGGTEAFF.

The chain is built from TRBV3-1 (or the pseudogene TRBV3-2) and TRBJ1-1, with unresolved D. Germline CDR1 and CDR2: LGHDT and YNNKEL (reference sequence). Trimming took 5 bases from V and 3 from J, leaving 10 bases between them. The CDR3 consists of 13 residues. The CDR3 region is CASSSQAYTEAFF. CDR3 nucleotides: TGTGCCAGCAGCTCCCAAGCCTACACTGAAGCTTTCTTT.

The chain has TRBV3-1 (or the pseudogene TRBV3-2) and TRBJ1-1; 7 nucleotides match TRBD1. The junction had 5 bases not matched to a gene; V was cut back by 3 bases and J by 1 base. This CDR3 is built from 15 residues. In germline, CDR1 is LGHDT, CDR2 YNNKEL (reference sequence). As DNA, the CDR3 is TGTGCCAGCAGCCATGGGGGACAGCGGAACACTGAAGCTTTCTTT. Translated: CASSHGGQRNTEAFF.

V is TRBV10-1 and J is TRBJ2-1; a weak D match, TRBD1 (6 bases). CDR1 is WNHNN, CDR2 SYGVQD, per germline (reference sequence). V gave up 2 bases and J gave up 5 bases, with 16 bases separating them. This CDR3 is 16 amino acids long. The CDR3 nucleotides are TGCGCCAGCAGTGAGGGACCCGGGACACAGAACAATGAGCAGTTCTTC. As protein: CASSEGPGTQNNEQFF.

The gene calls are TRBV19 and TRBJ1-2; maybe TRBD1 (5 bases). Per the germline V gene, CDR1 is LNHDA and CDR2 is SQIVND (reference sequence). This CDR3 spans 14 amino acids. The CDR3 nucleotides are TGTGCGACCATGGGGGAGGCCACTAACTATGGCTACACCTTC. Amino acids: CATMGEATNYGYTF.

The chain is built from TRBV3-1 (or the pseudogene TRBV3-2) and TRBJ1-5, with D unresolved. V lost 4 bases and J lost 2, with 12 bases in between. The germline V gene has CDR1 LGHDT and CDR2 YNNKEL (reference sequence). This CDR3 contains 15 residues. The CDR3 here is CASSPHGFRNQPQHF. The CDR3 region has the DNA TGTGCCAGCAGCCCACATGGCTTTCGCAATCAGCCCCAGCATTTT.

The chain is built from TRBV29-1 and TRBJ2-2, with TRBD2 as a possible D gene (6 bases). In germline, CDR1 is SQVTM, CDR2 ANQGSEA. The CDR3 contains 14 residues. The V and J ends lost 7 bases and 5 bases respectively, with 17 bases between them. As DNA, the CDR3 is TGCAGCGCCCGTTCCGGGGGAGGAACCGGGGAGCTGTTTTTT. Translating gives CSARSGGGTGELFF.

The V call is TRBV20-1, the J call TRBJ2-3; D is unclear. Per germline, CDR1 DFQATT and CDR2 SNEGSKA (reference sequence). The V end was cut by 3 bases, the J end by 4 bases, with 5 bases between. This CDR3 is built from 11 residues. Written as DNA, the CDR3 is TGCAGTGCTAGTCCCGCAGATACGCAGTATTTT. Translation: CSASPADTQYF.

The chain combines TRBV28 with TRBJ2-2; 12 bases fit TRBD2. This CDR3 region has 18 residues. The germline V gene has CDR1 MDHEN and CDR2 SYDVKM. V dropped 8 bases and J dropped 0; count of bases not matched to a gene: 10. DNA for the CDR3: TGTGCCAGCTCCAATGTGGCTAGCGGGGGGGCGAACACCGGGGAGCTGTTTTTT. This gives the protein CASSNVASGGANTGELFF.